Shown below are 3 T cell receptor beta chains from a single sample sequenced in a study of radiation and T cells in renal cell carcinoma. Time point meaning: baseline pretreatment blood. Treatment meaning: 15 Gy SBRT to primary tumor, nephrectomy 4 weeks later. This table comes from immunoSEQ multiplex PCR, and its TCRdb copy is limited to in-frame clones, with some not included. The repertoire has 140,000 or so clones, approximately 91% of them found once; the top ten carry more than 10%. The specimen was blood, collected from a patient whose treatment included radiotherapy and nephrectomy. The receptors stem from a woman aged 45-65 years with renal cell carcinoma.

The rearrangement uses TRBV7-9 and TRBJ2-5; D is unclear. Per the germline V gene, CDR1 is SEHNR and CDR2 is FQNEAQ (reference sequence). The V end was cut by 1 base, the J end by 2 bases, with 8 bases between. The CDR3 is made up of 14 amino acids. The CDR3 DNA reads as TGTGCCAGCAGCTTAGTGGCCATACAAGAGACCCAGTACTTC. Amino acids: CASSLVAIQETQYF.

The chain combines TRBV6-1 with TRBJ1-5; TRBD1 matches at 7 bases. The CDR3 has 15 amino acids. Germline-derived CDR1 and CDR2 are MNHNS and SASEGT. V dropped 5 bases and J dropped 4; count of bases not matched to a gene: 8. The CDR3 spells CASSISPGGNQPQHF. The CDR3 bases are TGTGCCAGCAGTATCAGTCCAGGGGGAAATCAGCCCCAGCATTTT.

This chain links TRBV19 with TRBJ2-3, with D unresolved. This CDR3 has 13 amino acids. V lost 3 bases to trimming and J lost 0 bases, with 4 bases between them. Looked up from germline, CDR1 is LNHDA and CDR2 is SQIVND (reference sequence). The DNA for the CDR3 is TGTGCCAGTAGTATTGACAGCACAGATACGCAGTATTTT. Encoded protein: CASSIDSTDTQYF. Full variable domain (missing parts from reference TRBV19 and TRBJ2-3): DGGITQSPKYLFRKEGQNVTLSCEQNLNHDAMYWYRQDPGQGLRLIYYSQIVNDFQKGDIAEGYSVSREKKESFPLTVTSAQKNPTAFYLCASSIDSTDTQYFGPGTRLTVL.